These 32 T cell receptor beta chains originate from one sample sequenced in a study of T cells in Graves' hyperthyroidism and ophthalmopathy. Researchers took RNA transcripts and amplified the TCR beta CDR3 regions from them. Carried out on the TCR CDR3, a first-round RT-PCR used the HTBI primer set. TCRdb passed the multiplex PCR reads through MiXCR, listing each CDR3 protein once. Of about 500,000 distinct CDR3 sequences listed, about 16% were seen once; the top ten hold around 32%. Sequencing was carried out using blood. Source of these receptors: a woman aged 25 to 39 with Graves' ophthalmopathy.

This clonotype was detected only a few times. The V call is TRBV7-2, the J call TRBJ2-1, with D maybe TRBD2 (5 bases). The CDR3 runs to 11 residues. The V end was cut by 7 bases, the J end by 11 bases, with 12 bases between. CDR1 is SGHTA and CDR2 is FQGNSA in the germline V gene. CDR3 DNA sequence: TGTGCCAGCACCTCGGACTTGAAGCAGTTCTTC. It yields the protein CASTSDLKQFF.

The rearrangement links TRBV6-9 to TRBJ1-1, with D unclear. Trimming shortened V by 2 bases and J by 0 bases, and 7 bases separated the two germline ends. In germline, CDR1 is MNHGY, CDR2 SVAAGI. This CDR3 is 14 amino acids long. The CDR3 DNA is TGTGCCAGCAGTTATGGGGAACTGAACACTGAAGCTTTCTTT. This sequence encodes CASSYGELNTEAFF.

This clonotype was seen repeatedly, ten times or more. The chain carries TRBV3-1 and TRBJ2-3; D not resolved. V lost 4 bases and J lost 2, with 7 bases in between. Germline V gives CDR1 LGHDT, CDR2 YNNKEL (reference sequence). The CDR3 is made up of 13 amino acids. For the CDR3, the DNA is TGTGCCAGCAGCCTCTCAAACACAGATACGCAGTATTTT. Translated, it gives CASSLSNTDTQYF.

The genes are TRBV10-2 and TRBJ1-5; no definite D call. This CDR3 comprises 15 residues. CDR1 is WSHSY, CDR2 SAAADI, per germline. The ends were cut back, 0 bases at V and 4 bases at J, with 10 bases in the middle. This chain's CDR3 is CASSESGGMNQPQHF. The CDR3 DNA sequence: TGCGCCAGCAGTGAGTCTGGAGGGATGAATCAGCCCCAGCATTTT.

This clonotype has only a few counts. The rearrangement links TRBV4-2 to TRBJ2-1; D is undetermined. Germline V lookup: CDR1 LGHNA, CDR2 YNFKEQ. The ends were cut back, 0 bases at V and 4 bases at J, with 10 bases in the middle. This CDR3 has 15 amino acids. CDR3 DNA sequence: TGTGCCAGCAGCCAAGATAGGCAAGATTACAATGAGCAGTTCTTC. Protein product: CASSQDRQDYNEQFF.

The table lists this clonotype with many counts. The rearrangement uses TRBV20-1 and TRBJ1-5; D is uncertain. The CDR3 has 16 amino acids. Germline-derived CDR1 and CDR2 are DFQATT and SNEGSKA (reference sequence). The V gene lost 2 bases and the J gene lost 5 bases, with 19 bases spanning the gap. Written as DNA, the CDR3 is TGCAGTGCTAGAACGTCAGGACGCGGGGTTGATCAGCCCCAGCATTTT. Residues: CSARTSGRGVDQPQHF.

This clonotype has at least ten counts. Here the CDR3 reads CSAWGGQSYEQYF. The CDR3 coding sequence is TGCAGTGCTTGGGGGGGCCAATCCTACGAGCAGTACTTC. The chain recombines TRBV20-1 with TRBJ2-7; tentatively, D is TRBD2 (7 bases). V dropped 5 bases and J dropped 1 base, with 12 bases sitting between them. The CDR3 loop spans 13 amino acids. Germline CDR1 reads DFQATT; CDR2 reads SNEGSKA (reference sequence).

This clonotype was counted at least ten times. V gene TRBV18 combines with J gene TRBJ2-5; TRBD2 matches at 9 bases. Per germline, CDR1 KGHSH and CDR2 LQKENI. The CDR3 totals 15 residues. V lost 3 bases, J lost 2 bases, and 4 bases stayed unmatched. The CDR3 protein is CASSPLAGSQETQYF. CDR3 DNA sequence: TGTGCCAGCTCACCTCTAGCGGGATCACAAGAGACCCAGTACTTC. Supplemented by reference TRBV18 and TRBJ2-5, the full variable domain reads NAGVMQNPRHLVRRRGQEARLRCSPMKGHSHVYWYRQLPEEGLKFMVYLQKENIIDESGMPKERFSAEFPKEGPSILRIQQVVRGDSAAYFCASSPLAGSQETQYFGPGTRLLVL.

The chain recombines TRBV7-2 with TRBJ1-2; the D gene is possibly TRBD1 (6 bases). Per the germline V gene, CDR1 is SGHTA and CDR2 is FQGNSA. The germline V and J ends were trimmed by 5 bases and 4 bases, with 11 bases remaining between them. The CDR3 is made up of 13 amino acids. CDR3 residues: CASSQQGSYGYTF. In DNA form, the CDR3 reads TGTGCCAGCAGCCAACAGGGTAGCTATGGCTACACCTTC.

This clonotype appeared many times. In nucleotides, the CDR3 is TGTGCCAGCAGTTTACATAGCAATCAGCCCCAGCATTTT. Translation gives CASSLHSNQPQHF. The chain employs TRBV28 and TRBJ1-5; no reliable D call. The CDR3 is made up of 13 amino acids. CDR1 is MDHEN, CDR2 SYDVKM, per germline. Trimming shortened V by 2 bases and J by 0 bases, and 2 bases separated the two germline ends.

This clonotype was counted between two and nine times. The chain employs TRBV12-3 or TRBV12-4 and TRBJ2-1, with 10 bases lining up with TRBD2. The J segment lost 6 bases and the V segment lost 1 base, leaving 3 bases of the junction unmatched. The CDR3 is 15 amino acids. The DNA of the CDR3 is TGTGCCAGCAGTTTAGGGGCTAGCGGGAGCAATGAGCAGTTCTTC. It yields the protein CASSLGASGSNEQFF.

As concerns this clonotype: An end of the junction differs from the germline gene, which may be a read error. The gene calls are TRBV27 and TRBJ2-3; D possibly matches TRBD1 or TRBD2 (5 bases each). Germline values: CDR1 MNHEY, CDR2 SMNVEV (reference sequence). The CDR3 runs to 13 residues. The CDR3 here is CANSLGTTDTQYF. The CDR3 DNA reads as TGTGCCAACAGTTTAGGGACCACAGATACGCAGTATTTT.

This clonotype occurred many times. The DNA of the CDR3 is TGCGCCAGCAGCTTAAGGGGGGCGGATGAGCAGTTCTTC. It translates to CASSLRGADEQFF. The rearrangement links TRBV5-1 to TRBJ2-1, with D perhaps assigned TRBD1 or TRBD2 (6 bases each). The CDR3 extends over 13 amino acids. V was cut by 2 bases and J by 8 bases, with 11 bases left in between. Germline values: CDR1 SGHRS, CDR2 YFSETQ.

The CDR3 coding sequence is TGTGCCAGCAGCCAGGCGGCGGGGGATACGCAGTATTTT. It yields the protein CASSQAAGDTQYF. V usage is TRBV14 and J usage is TRBJ2-3; a weak D match, TRBD2 (6 bases). The CDR3 has 13 amino acids. Germline-derived CDR1 and CDR2 are SGHDN and FVKESK. Trimming shortened V by 3 bases and J by 6 bases, and 10 bases separated the two germline ends.

Concerning this clonotype itself: This likely comes from a read error, as the CDR3 has no conserved phenylalanine or tryptophan at its end. The chain carries TRBV20-1 and TRBJ2-2; 8 bases are shared with TRBD2. Per germline, CDR1 DFQATT and CDR2 SNEGSKA (reference sequence). V was clipped by 1 base and J by 8 bases; unmatched bases: 3. The CDR3 has 13 amino acids. CDR3 bases: TGCAGTGCTAGAGTACTAGCGGAGGGGGAGCTGTTTCTT. Translated: CSARVLAEGELFL.

This clonotype was seen more than once but under ten times. This rearrangement joins TRBV7-2 to TRBJ2-7; TRBD2 agrees at 7 bases. V was clipped by 7 bases and J by 2 bases; unmatched bases: 8. This CDR3 contains 14 residues. CDR1 and CDR2 from the germline V gene are SGHTA and FQGNSA. For the CDR3, the DNA is TGTGCCAGCACCCAGCGGAGCGGGACCTACGAGCAGTACTTC. This translates into CASTQRSGTYEQYF. The whole variable domain, remainder taken from reference TRBV7-2 and TRBJ2-7, is GAGVSQSPSNKVTEKGKDVELRCDPISGHTALYWYRQSLGQGLEFLIYFQGNSAPDKSGLPSDRFSAERTGGSVSTLTIQRTQQEDSAVYLCASTQRSGTYEQYFGPGTRLTVT.

Comments on this clonotype: Sequence at one end of the junction differs from germline and may be a read error. This chain links TRBV28 with TRBJ2-7, with 11 nucleotides matching TRBD2. Germline CDR1 and CDR2: MDHEN and SYDVKM. CDR3 length equals 14 residues. The CDR3 sequence: CASSQTSGAYEQYF. CDR3 DNA sequence: TGCGCCAGCAGCCAGACTAGCGGGGCCTACGAGCAGTACTTC.

This clonotype was detected ten times or more. The chain is built from TRBV20-1 and TRBJ2-1; TRBD2 matches at 11 bases. CDR1 and CDR2 from the germline V gene are DFQATT and SNEGSKA (reference sequence). There are 14 residues in the CDR3. CDR3 sequence reads: CSWSSGRSYNEQFF. The CDR3, as DNA: TGCAGCTGGTCTAGCGGGAGGTCCTACAATGAGCAGTTCTTC.

This clonotype was counted at least ten times. The chain has TRBV3-1 and TRBJ2-7; 14 bases line up with TRBD2. Germline CDR1 is LGHDT and CDR2 is YNNKEL (reference sequence). The CDR3 totals 15 residues. V shed 4 bases, J shed 6 bases, and the junction held 5 bases outside the gene matches. In DNA form, the CDR3 reads TGTGCCAGCAGCCCGGGACTAGCGGGAGTGGCCGAGCAGTACTTC. This translates into CASSPGLAGVAEQYF.

In its sample, this clonotype was seen many times. V usage is TRBV4-2 and J usage is TRBJ1-1, with D uncertain. The CDR3 has 15 residues. Trimming cost V 1 base and J 0 bases, with 9 bases left between them. Germline CDR1 and CDR2: LGHNA and YNFKEQ. Here the CDR3 DNA reads TGTGCCAGCAGCCAAGGCTTTGGCGTGAACACTGAAGCTTTCTTT. It encodes CASSQGFGVNTEAFF.

This clonotype was seen many times. The genes are TRBV28 and TRBJ2-1; a weak D match, TRBD2 (5 bases). The CDR3 is made up of 13 amino acids. The V gene lost 3 bases and the J gene lost 5 bases, with 8 bases spanning the gap. Germline-derived CDR1 and CDR2 are MDHEN and SYDVKM. CDR3 region: CASSFGLNNEQFF. CDR3 coding DNA: TGTGCCAGCAGTTTTGGACTCAACAATGAGCAGTTCTTC.

The chain joins TRBV9 to TRBJ2-6; D unresolved. Trimming pared 5 bases from V and 4 bases from J, leaving 10 bases between. The V gene's germline CDR1 is SGDLS and CDR2 YYNGEE. This CDR3 region has 14 residues. Here the CDR3 DNA reads TGTGCCAGCAGTGGTAAATACGGGGCCAACGTCCTGACTTTC. This codes for CASSGKYGANVLTF.

The chain uses TRBV20-1 and TRBJ1-2, with D unclear. Trimming stripped 5 bases from V and 5 bases from J, with 15 bases between. CDR3 length: 13 amino acids. CDR1 is DFQATT, CDR2 SNEGSKA, per germline (reference sequence). The CDR3 DNA follows: TGCAGTGCTCCCGCCCGGGCGCGGTATGGCTACACCTTC. This translates into CSAPARARYGYTF.

The table lists this clonotype with many counts. CDR3 nucleotide sequence: TGTGCCAGCAGCCGCACTAGCGGGAGCGCAGATACGCAGTATTTT. Its translation: CASSRTSGSADTQYF. The chain carries TRBV2 and TRBJ2-3; 11 bases match TRBD2. This CDR3 contains 15 residues. CDR1 is SNHLY and CDR2 is FYNNEI in the germline V gene. V dropped 6 bases and J dropped 4; count of bases not matched to a gene: 6.

In its sample, this clonotype was seen many times. J is TRBJ2-7 and V is TRBV25-1; 7 positions agree with TRBD2. CDR1 is MGHDK and CDR2 is SYGVNS in the germline V gene. J was trimmed by 1 base and V by 4 bases; bases with no gene match: 10. CDR3 length: 16 residues. CDR3 amino acids: CASSGPLREWSYEQYF. The CDR3 DNA is TGTGCCAGCAGTGGCCCCCTGCGGGAGTGGTCCTACGAGCAGTACTTC.

This clonotype was observed at least ten times. The V gene is TRBV7-6, the J gene TRBJ1-1; a possible D gene is TRBD1 (5 bases). Germline V gene data show CDR1 as SGHVS and CDR2 as FNYEAQ. CDR3 length equals 14 residues. V lost 5 bases, J lost 2 bases, and 12 bases lay in between. The CDR3 DNA reads as TGTGCCAGCAGCCAATCGGGGCCTAACACTGAAGCTTTCTTT. Its translation is CASSQSGPNTEAFF.

This clonotype was counted many times. V and J are TRBV6-1 and TRBJ2-1; 8 bases line up with TRBD1. The CDR3 extends over 17 amino acids. Germline V gene data show CDR1 as MNHNS and CDR2 as SASEGT. Unmatched junction bases numbered 6, after V lost 2 bases and J lost 0 bases. The CDR3 coding sequence is TGTGCCAGCAGTGAAAGCACAGGGGGTTCCTCCTACAATGAGCAGTTCTTC. As protein: CASSESTGGSSYNEQFF.

This clonotype has only a few counts. J is TRBJ2-3 and V is TRBV20-1, with 7 bases matching TRBD2. CDR1 is DFQATT, CDR2 SNEGSKA, per germline (reference sequence). This CDR3 has 14 residues. CDR3 in DNA: TGCAGCGGCTGGCCGGGGGGAGGGACAGATACGCAGTATTTT. Encoded protein: CSGWPGGGTDTQYF.

This clonotype appeared a few times. The V call is TRBV6-1, the J call TRBJ2-3, with TRBD1 identical over 9 bases. Germline V gene sequence: CDR1 MNHNS, CDR2 SASEGT. The CDR3 spans 13 residues. The V and J ends lost 5 bases and 6 bases, in that order; junction bases with no gene match: 3. CDR3 residues: CASSIQGADTQYF. The CDR3 coding sequence is TGTGCCAGCAGTATACAGGGGGCGGATACGCAGTATTTT.

A few counts support this clonotype. The chain recombines TRBV19 with TRBJ1-1; D remains unclear. Germline V gives CDR1 LNHDA, CDR2 SQIVND (reference sequence). This CDR3 region has 13 residues. V lost 7 bases to trimming and J lost 4 bases, with 13 bases between them. The CDR3 DNA reads TGTGCCAGTACGAGGGAGTTCGGCACTGAAGCTTTCTTT. Encoded protein: CASTREFGTEAFF.

The rearrangement uses TRBV6-2 or TRBV6-3 and TRBJ2-3; 8 nucleotides match TRBD1. The CDR3 extends over 16 amino acids. The germline gives CDR1 MNHEY, CDR2 SVGEGT. J was trimmed by 5 bases and V by 1 base; bases with no gene match: 8. The CDR3 loop reads CASSYFKDRVQDTQYF. CDR3 nucleotides: TGTGCCAGCAGTTACTTTAAGGACAGGGTACAAGATACGCAGTATTTT.

At least ten counts were recorded for this clonotype. The DNA for the CDR3 is TGCGCCAGCAGCCAAGGGACAGGGGTCGGATACGAGCAGTACTTC. It codes for CASSQGTGVGYEQYF. The chain combines TRBV4-3 with TRBJ2-7; TRBD1 aligns across 9 bases. The CDR3 has 15 residues. Germline loops: CDR1 LGHNA, CDR2 YSLEER. J lost 4 bases, V lost 1 base, and 5 bases had no gene match.